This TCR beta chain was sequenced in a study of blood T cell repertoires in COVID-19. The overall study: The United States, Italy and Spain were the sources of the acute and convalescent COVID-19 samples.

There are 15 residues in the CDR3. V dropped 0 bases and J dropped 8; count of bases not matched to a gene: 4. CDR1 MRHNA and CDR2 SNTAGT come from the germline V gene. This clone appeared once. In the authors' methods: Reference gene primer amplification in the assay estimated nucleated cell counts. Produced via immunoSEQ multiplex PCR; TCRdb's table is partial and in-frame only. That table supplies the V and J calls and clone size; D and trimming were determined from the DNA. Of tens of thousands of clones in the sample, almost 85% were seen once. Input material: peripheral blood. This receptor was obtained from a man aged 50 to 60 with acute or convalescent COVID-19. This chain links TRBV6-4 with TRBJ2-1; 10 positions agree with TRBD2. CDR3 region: CASSDSSGGIYEQFF. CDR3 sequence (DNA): TGTGCCAGCAGTGACTCTAGCGGGGGGATATATGAGCAGTTCTTC.